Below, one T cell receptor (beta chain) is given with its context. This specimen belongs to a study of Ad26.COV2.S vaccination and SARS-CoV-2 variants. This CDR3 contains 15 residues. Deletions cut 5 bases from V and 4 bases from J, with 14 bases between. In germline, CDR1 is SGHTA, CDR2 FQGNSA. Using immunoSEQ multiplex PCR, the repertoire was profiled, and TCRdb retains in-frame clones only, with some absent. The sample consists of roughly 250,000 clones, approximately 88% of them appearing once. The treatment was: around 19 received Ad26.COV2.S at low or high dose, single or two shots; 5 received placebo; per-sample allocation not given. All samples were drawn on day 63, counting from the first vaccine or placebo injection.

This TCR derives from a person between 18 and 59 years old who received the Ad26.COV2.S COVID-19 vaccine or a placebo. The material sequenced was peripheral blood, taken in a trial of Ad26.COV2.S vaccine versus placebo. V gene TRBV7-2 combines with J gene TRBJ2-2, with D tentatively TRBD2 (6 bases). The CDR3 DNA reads TGTGCCAGCAGCCCCCCGGGACTCCTCACCGGGGAGCTGTTTTTT. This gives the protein CASSPPGLLTGELFF. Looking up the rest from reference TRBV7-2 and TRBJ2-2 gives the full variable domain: GAGVSQSPSNKVTEKGKDVELRCDPISGHTALYWYRQSLGQGLEFLIYFQGNSAPDKSGLPSDRFSAERTGGSVSTLTIQRTQQEDSAVYLCASSPPGLLTGELFFGEGSRLTVL.